This T cell receptor beta chain emerged from a study of technical replicates of blood from a few donors. Germline V gene lookup returns CDR1 SGHAT and CDR2 FQNNGV. The CDR3 length is 17 residues. J was trimmed by 0 bases and V by 1 base; bases with no gene match: 8. The table came from immunoSEQ multiplex PCR; TCRdb's copy has only in-frame clones and leaves some out. The sample lists more than 75,000 clones; around 94% were seen once. This TCR was recovered from a human donor in good health. The sequencing input was T cells isolated from PBMCs. The V and J genes are TRBV11-2 and TRBJ2-7; 8 bases are a match to TRBD2. The CDR3 region has the DNA TGTGCCAGCAGCTTAGCTTGGGGTAGCGGGAACTCCTACGAGCAGTACTTC. Encoded protein: CASSLAWGSGNSYEQYF.